This paragraph reports one T cell receptor beta chain. This CDR3 spans 16 amino acids. Trimming took 1 base from V and 7 from J; bases not matched to a gene: 8. Per the germline V gene, CDR1 is LGHDT and CDR2 is YNNKEL (reference sequence). Library preparation (for TCRbeta) was performed with unique molecular identifiers. From the PCR reads, TCRdb called clonotypes with MiXCR, one entry per CDR3 protein. The sample holds about 580,000 distinct CDR3 sequences, 20% to 25% seen once. These data are taken from a study of T-cell reconstitution after alpha-beta-depleted transplantation in children. This receptor was obtained from a boy younger than two who had a stem cell transplant for acute myeloid leukemia, so the T cells may come from the graft donor. Sequences were derived from PBMCs, mostly from graft donor cells, sampled 360 days after TCRalphabeta/CD19-depleted stem cell transplant. The gene calls are TRBV3-1 and TRBJ2-1; 9 positions agree with TRBD2. CDR3 sequence reads: CASSQAPRGGLNEQFF. CDR3 coding DNA: TGTGCCAGCAGCCAAGCCCCGCGGGGGGGTCTTAATGAGCAGTTCTTC.